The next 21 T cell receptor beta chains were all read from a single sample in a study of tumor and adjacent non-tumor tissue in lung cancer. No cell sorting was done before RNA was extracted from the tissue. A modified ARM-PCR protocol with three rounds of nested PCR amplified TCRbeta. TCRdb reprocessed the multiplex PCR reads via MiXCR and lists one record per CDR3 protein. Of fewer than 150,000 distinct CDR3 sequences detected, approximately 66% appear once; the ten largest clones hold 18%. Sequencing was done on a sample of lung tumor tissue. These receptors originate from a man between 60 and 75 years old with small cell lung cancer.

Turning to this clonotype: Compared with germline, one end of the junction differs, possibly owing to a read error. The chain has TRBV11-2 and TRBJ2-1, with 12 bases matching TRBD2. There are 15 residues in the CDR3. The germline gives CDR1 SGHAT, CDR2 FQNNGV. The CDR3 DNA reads TGTGCCAACAGCTTTCTAGCGGGAGGGCTCAATGAGCAGTTCTTC. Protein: CANSFLAGGLNEQFF.

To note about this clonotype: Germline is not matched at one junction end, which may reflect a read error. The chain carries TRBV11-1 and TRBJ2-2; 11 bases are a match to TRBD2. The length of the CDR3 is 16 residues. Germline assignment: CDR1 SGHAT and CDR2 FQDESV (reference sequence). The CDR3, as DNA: TGTGCCAGCAACTTAAATAGCGGGAGGGTCACCGGGGAGCTGTTTTTT. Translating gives CASNLNSGRVTGELFF.

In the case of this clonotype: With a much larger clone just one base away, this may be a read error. Here the CDR3 DNA reads TGCAGTGCTAGAGATCCCAGCAATGGCTACACCTTC. Protein: CSARDPSNGYTF. The chain recombines TRBV20-1 with TRBJ1-2; no firm D call. In germline, CDR1 is DFQATT, CDR2 SNEGSKA (reference sequence). V gave up 0 bases and J gave up 6 bases, with 8 bases separating them. CDR3 length: 12 amino acids.

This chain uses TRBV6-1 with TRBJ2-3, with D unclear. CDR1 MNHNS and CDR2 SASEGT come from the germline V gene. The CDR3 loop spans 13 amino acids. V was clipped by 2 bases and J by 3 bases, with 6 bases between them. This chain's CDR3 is CASSERATDTQYF. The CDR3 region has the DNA TGTGCCAGCAGTGAACGGGCAACAGATACGCAGTATTTT.

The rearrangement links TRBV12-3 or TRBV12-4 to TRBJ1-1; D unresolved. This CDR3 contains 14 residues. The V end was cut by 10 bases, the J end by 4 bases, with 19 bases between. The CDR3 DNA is TGTGCCAACGCACCGGGGTCCCAGAGCACTGAAGCTTTCTTT. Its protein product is CANAPGSQSTEAFF.

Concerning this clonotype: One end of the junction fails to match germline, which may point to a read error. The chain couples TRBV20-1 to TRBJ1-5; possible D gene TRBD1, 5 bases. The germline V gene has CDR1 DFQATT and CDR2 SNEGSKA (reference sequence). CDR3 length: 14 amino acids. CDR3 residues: CSARQGLVNEPQHF. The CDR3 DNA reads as TGTAGTGCTAGGCAGGGATTAGTCAATGAGCCCCAGCATTTT.

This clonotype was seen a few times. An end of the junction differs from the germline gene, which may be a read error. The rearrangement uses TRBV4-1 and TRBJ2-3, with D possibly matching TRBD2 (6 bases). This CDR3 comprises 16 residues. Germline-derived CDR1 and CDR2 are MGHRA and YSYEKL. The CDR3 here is CASSQESAGSADAQYF. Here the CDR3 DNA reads TGCGCCAGCAGCCAAGAGTCGGCGGGAAGCGCAGATGCGCAGTATTTT.

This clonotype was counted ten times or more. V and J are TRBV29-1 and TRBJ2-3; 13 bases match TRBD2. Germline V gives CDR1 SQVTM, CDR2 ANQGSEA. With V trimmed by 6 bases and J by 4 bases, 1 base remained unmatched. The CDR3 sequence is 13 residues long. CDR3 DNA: TGCAGCGTGGGGACTAGCGGGGCAGATACGCAGTATTTT. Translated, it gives CSVGTSGADTQYF.

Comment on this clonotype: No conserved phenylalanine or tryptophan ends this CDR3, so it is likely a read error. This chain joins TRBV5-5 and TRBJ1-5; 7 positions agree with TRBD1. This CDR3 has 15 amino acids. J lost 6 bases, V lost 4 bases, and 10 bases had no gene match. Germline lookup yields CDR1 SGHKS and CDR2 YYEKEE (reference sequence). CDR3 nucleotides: TGTGCCAGCAGCAAGACGACAGGGCAGGGTCAGCCCCAGCATATT. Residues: CASSKTTGQGQPQHI.

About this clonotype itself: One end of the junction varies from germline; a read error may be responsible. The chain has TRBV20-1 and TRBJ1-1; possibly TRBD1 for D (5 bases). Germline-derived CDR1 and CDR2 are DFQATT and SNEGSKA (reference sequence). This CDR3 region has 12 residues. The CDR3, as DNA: TGCAGTGCATGGGGGGAGAACACTGAGGCTTTCTTT. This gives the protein CSAWGENTEAFF.

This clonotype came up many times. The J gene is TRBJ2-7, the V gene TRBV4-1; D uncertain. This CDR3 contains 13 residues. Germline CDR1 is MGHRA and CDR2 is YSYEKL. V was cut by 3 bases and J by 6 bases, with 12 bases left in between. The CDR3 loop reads CASSQTEVGEQYV. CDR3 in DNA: TGCGCCAGCAGCCAGACCGAGGTCGGCGAGCAGTACGTC.

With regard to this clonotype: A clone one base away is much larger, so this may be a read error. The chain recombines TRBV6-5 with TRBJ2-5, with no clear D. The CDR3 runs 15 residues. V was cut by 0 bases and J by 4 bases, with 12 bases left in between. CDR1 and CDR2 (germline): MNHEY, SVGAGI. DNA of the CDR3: TGTGCCAGCAGTTACTCCCATATAGGTCGAGAGACCCAGTACTTC. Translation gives CASSYSHIGRETQYF.

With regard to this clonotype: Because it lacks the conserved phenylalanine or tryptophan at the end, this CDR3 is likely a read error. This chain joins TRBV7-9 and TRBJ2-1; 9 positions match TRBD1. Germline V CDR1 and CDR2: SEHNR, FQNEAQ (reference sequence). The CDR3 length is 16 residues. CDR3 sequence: CASSPRTGASYDEQFL. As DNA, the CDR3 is TGTGCTAGCAGCCCTCGGACAGGGGCGAGCTACGATGAGCAGTTCCTC.

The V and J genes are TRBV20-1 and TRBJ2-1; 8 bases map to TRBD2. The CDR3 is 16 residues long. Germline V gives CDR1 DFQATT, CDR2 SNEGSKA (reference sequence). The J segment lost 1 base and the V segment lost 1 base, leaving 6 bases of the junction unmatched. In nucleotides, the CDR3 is TGCAGTGCTAGAGGACAAGCGGGAGTTTCCTACAATGAGCAGTTCTTC. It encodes CSARGQAGVSYNEQFF.

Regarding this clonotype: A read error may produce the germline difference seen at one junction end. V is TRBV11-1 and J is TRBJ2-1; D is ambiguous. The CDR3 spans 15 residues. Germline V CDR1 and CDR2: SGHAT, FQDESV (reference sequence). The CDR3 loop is CVSSLVATSYNEQFF. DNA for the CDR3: TGTGTCAGCAGCTTAGTCGCGACATCCTACAATGAGCAGTTCTTC.

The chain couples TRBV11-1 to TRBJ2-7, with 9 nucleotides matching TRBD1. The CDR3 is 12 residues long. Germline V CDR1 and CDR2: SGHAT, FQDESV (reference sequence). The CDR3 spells CVSSGQGREQYF. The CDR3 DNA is TGTGTCAGTAGCGGACAGGGGCGTGAGCAGTACTTC.

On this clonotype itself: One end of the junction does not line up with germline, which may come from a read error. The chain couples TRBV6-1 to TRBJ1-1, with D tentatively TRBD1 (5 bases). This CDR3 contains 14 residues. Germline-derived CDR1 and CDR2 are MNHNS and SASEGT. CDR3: CANSDFLLAGEAFF. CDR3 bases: TGTGCCAACAGTGACTTTTTACTTGCAGGGGAAGCTTTCTTT.

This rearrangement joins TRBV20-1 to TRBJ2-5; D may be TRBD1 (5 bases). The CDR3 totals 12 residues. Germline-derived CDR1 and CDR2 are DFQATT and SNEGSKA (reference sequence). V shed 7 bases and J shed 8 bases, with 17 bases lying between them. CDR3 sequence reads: CSGLTEGETQYF. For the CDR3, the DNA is TGCAGTGGCCTAACGGAAGGGGAAACCCAGTACTTC.

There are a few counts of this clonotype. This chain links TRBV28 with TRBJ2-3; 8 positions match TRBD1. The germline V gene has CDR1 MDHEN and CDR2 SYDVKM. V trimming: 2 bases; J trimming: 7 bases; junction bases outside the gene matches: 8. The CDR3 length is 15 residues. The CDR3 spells CASSLVLQGEYTQYF. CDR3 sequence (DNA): TGTGCCAGCAGTTTAGTCTTACAGGGGGAATATACGCAGTATTTT. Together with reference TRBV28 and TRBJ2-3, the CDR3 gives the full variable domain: DVKVTQSSRYLVKRTGEKVFLECVQDMDHENMFWYRQDPGLGLRLIYFSYDVKMKEKGDIPEGYSVSREKKERFSLILESASTNQTSMYLCASSLVLQGEYTQYFGPGTRLTVL.

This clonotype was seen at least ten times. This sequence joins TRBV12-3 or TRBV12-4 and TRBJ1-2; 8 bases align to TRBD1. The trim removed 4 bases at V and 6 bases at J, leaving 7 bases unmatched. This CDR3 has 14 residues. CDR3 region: CASSWAGGRDGYTF. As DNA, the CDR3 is TGTGCCAGCAGTTGGGCAGGGGGCCGTGATGGCTACACCTTC.

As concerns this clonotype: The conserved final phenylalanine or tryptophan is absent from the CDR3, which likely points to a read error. In nucleotides, the CDR3 is TGCAGTGCTCCACATGGCGGCGGCATCACCGGGGAGCTGTTTTGT. Its protein product is CSAPHGGGITGELFC. The chain couples TRBV20-1 to TRBJ2-2; D not resolved. The CDR3 extends over 15 amino acids. CDR1 is DFQATT and CDR2 is SNEGSKA in the germline V gene (reference sequence). V was clipped by 5 bases and J by 4 bases, with 17 bases between them.